A single sample gave rise to the 32 T cell receptor beta chains below, sequenced in a study of cytomegalovirus exposure and HLA in healthy donors. The PCR made use of 60 Vbeta and 13 Jbeta primers. Sequencing used immunoSEQ multiplex PCR; TCRdb keeps in-frame clones, though not all of them. The sample records 150,000 to 200,000 clones, approximately 70% being singletons. Sequences were obtained from PBMCs. Source of these receptors: a woman aged 30 to 39 in good health and CMV-seronegative.

The rearrangement joins TRBV27 to TRBJ1-1, with 10 bases identical to TRBD1. The V gene end was trimmed by 4 bases and the J gene end by 10 bases; junction bases not matched to a gene: 9. Germline CDR1 MNHEY, CDR2 SMNVEV (reference sequence). The CDR3 loop spans 14 amino acids. CDR3 residues: CASSSLGTGALAFF. CDR3 DNA sequence: TGTGCCAGCAGTTCCCTAGGGACAGGGGCTTTAGCTTTCTTT.

The J gene is TRBJ2-1, the V gene TRBV14, with D perhaps matching TRBD2 (6 bases). This CDR3 is built from 15 residues. Trimming removed 4 bases from V and 3 bases from J, with 13 bases in between. The germline gives CDR1 SGHDN, CDR2 FVKESK. CDR3 region: CASSPTSPIYNEQFF. Written as DNA, the CDR3 is TGTGCCAGCAGCCCGACTAGTCCCATCTACAATGAGCAGTTCTTC.

The table lists this clone with many counts. At the DNA level, this CDR3 is encoded by other sequences in the same sample as well. The V gene is TRBV19, the J gene TRBJ1-1; D gene ambiguous. The V gene lost 1 base and the J gene lost 1 base, with 4 bases spanning the gap. There are 13 residues in the CDR3. Per the germline V gene, CDR1 is LNHDA and CDR2 is SQIVND (reference sequence). The CDR3 loop reads CASSIGRNTEAFF. The DNA for the CDR3 is TGTGCCAGTAGTATAGGTAGGAACACTGAAGCTTTCTTT.

J is TRBJ2-7 and V is TRBV4-1; tentatively, D is TRBD2 (5 bases). CDR3 length: 14 amino acids. Trimming took 0 bases from V and 6 from J, leaving 12 bases between them. CDR1 and CDR2 (germline): MGHRA, YSYEKL. The CDR3 DNA follows: TGCGCCAGCAGCCAAGAAGGGCAAGGGAGCGAGCAGTACTTC. This gives the protein CASSQEGQGSEQYF.

This clone occurred once. J is TRBJ2-1 and V is TRBV7-6; TRBD2 aligns across 7 bases. V lost 3 bases, J lost 2 bases, and 13 bases stayed unmatched. Looked up from germline, CDR1 is SGHVS and CDR2 is FNYEAQ. This CDR3 has 18 amino acids. The CDR3 loop is CASSFEGRAGVAYNEQFF. The DNA of the CDR3 is TGTGCCAGCAGCTTCGAGGGGAGGGCGGGAGTGGCCTACAATGAGCAGTTCTTC.

The rearrangement uses TRBV5-8 and TRBJ1-4; D perhaps matches TRBD1 (5 bases). CDR3 length: 15 amino acids. V was shortened by 4 bases and J by 0 bases, with 10 bases between the two germline ends. Germline CDR1 is SGHTS and CDR2 is YDEGEE. The CDR3 loop reads CASSTTGATNEKLFF. The CDR3 DNA sequence: TGTGCCAGCAGCACCACAGGAGCAACTAATGAAAAACTGTTTTTT.

The V and J genes are TRBV13 and TRBJ2-2, with D perhaps TRBD1 (5 bases). Germline CDR1 reads PRHDT; CDR2 reads FYEKMQ (reference sequence). Trimming took off 5 bases at V and 5 bases at J, with 21 bases between the two ends. The length of the CDR3 is 17 residues. CDR3 DNA sequence: TGTGCCAGCAGCACCCGAGAATGGGGCGGCGATACCGGGGAGCTGTTTTTT. Its protein product is CASSTREWGGDTGELFF.

V usage is TRBV7-8 and J usage is TRBJ1-5; D unresolved. CDR1 is SGHVS, CDR2 FQNEAQ, per germline. The CDR3 consists of 15 residues. V lost 5 bases and J lost 0, with 11 bases in between. DNA of the CDR3: TGTGCCAGCAGCCGGGATGGATATAGCAATCAGCCCCAGCATTTT. It codes for CASSRDGYSNQPQHF.

This clone was detected a few times. The chain has TRBV19 and TRBJ1-1, with 8 bases identical to TRBD1. The CDR3 is made up of 15 amino acids. The V gene end was trimmed by 9 bases and the J gene end by 1 base; junction bases not matched to a gene: 10. The germline CDR1 and CDR2 sequences are LNHDA and SQIVND (reference sequence). CDR3 sequence reads: CASRGLPGENTEAFF. The CDR3 nucleotides read TGTGCCAGCAGGGGGCTGCCGGGGGAGAACACTGAAGCTTTCTTT.

The chain joins TRBV30 to TRBJ1-2; 7 bases are a match to TRBD1. V lost 3 bases and J lost 8; bases outside the gene matches: 9. This CDR3 is 13 amino acids long. Germline CDR1 is GTSNPN and CDR2 is SVGIG (reference sequence). The CDR3 bases are TGTGCCTGGAGGGTGAGCAGGGGGAACGGCTACACCTTC. It yields the protein CAWRVSRGNGYTF.

V and J are TRBV6-1 and TRBJ2-3, with TRBD2 matching over 8 bases. Losses at the gene ends were 6 bases for V and 4 bases for J; bases not matched to a gene: 9. The CDR3 is 15 amino acids. Germline CDR1 reads MNHNS; CDR2 reads SASEGT. The CDR3 coding sequence is TGTGCCAGCAGGAGGGAAGCGGGAGTTGCAGATACGCAGTATTTT. It yields the protein CASRREAGVADTQYF.

This clone has more than one count but fewer than ten. The chain joins TRBV6-1 to TRBJ2-7, with TRBD1 matching 9 bases. From germline, CDR1 is MNHNS and CDR2 SASEGT. The trim removed 6 bases at V and 1 base at J, leaving 7 bases unmatched. The CDR3 covers 15 residues. The CDR3 DNA follows: TGTGCCAGCAGGGACCCGGGACAGGGATCCTACGAGCAGTACTTC. Its protein is CASRDPGQGSYEQYF.

The chain combines TRBV5-1 with TRBJ1-3; no definite D call. Trimming cost V 4 bases and J 4 bases, with 15 bases left between them. The CDR3 has 15 residues. Germline CDR1 is SGHRS and CDR2 is YFSETQ. This CDR3 reads CASSHTQSGGNTIYF. Written as DNA, the CDR3 is TGCGCCAGCAGCCACACACAGTCTGGAGGAAACACCATATATTTT.

This chain uses TRBV14 with TRBJ2-1; 7 nucleotides agree with TRBD2. V dropped 1 base and J dropped 0; count of bases not matched to a gene: 0. The germline V gene has CDR1 SGHDN and CDR2 FVKESK. There are 15 residues in the CDR3. CDR3 amino acids: CASSQAGGSYNEQFF. In nucleotides, the CDR3 is TGTGCCAGCAGCCAAGCGGGAGGCTCCTACAATGAGCAGTTCTTC.

Worth noting for this clone: Different DNA sequences within this sample yield the same CDR3. The chain recombines TRBV7-2 with TRBJ1-1; D not resolved. Germline V gene lookup returns CDR1 SGHTA and CDR2 FQGNSA. The ends were cut back, 0 bases at V and 1 base at J, with 6 bases in the middle. CDR3 size: 14 residues. CDR3 bases: TGTGCCAGCAGCTTAGCTGGAGGGAACACTGAAGCTTTCTTT. Its translation: CASSLAGGNTEAFF.

V usage is TRBV10-3 and J usage is TRBJ1-2; TRBD1 aligns across 9 bases. CDR1 is ENHRY, CDR2 SYGVKD, per germline. With V trimmed by 3 bases and J by 5 bases, 4 bases remained unmatched. The CDR3 length is 14 residues. The CDR3 sequence is CAISEATGGYGYTF. DNA of the CDR3: TGTGCCATCAGTGAAGCGACAGGGGGTTATGGCTACACCTTC.

This sequence joins TRBV7-2 and TRBJ1-4; perhaps TRBD1 as D (5 bases). The CDR3 totals 15 residues. The V gene lost 1 base and the J gene lost 4 bases, with 10 bases spanning the gap. In germline, CDR1 is SGHTA, CDR2 FQGNSA. The DNA for the CDR3 is TGTGCCAGCAGCTTAGTCCAGGGCCATAATGAAAAACTGTTTTTT. Amino acid sequence: CASSLVQGHNEKLFF.

The rearrangement links TRBV12-1 to TRBJ2-1; the table's D call, TRBD2, was not checked against the DNA. TRBV12-1 is described as a pseudogene. The CDR3 is 17 amino acids. The CDR3 spells CASSFHSGRAGNNEQFF. In nucleotides, the CDR3 is TGTGCCAGCAGCTTCCATAGCGGGAGGGCCGGTAACAATGAGCAGTTCTTC.

The chain uses TRBV7-9 and TRBJ1-1; 8 nucleotides line up with TRBD1. This CDR3 has 13 residues. Per germline, CDR1 SEHNR and CDR2 FQNEAQ (reference sequence). With 6 bases clipped from V and 3 bases from J, the junction kept 3 bases outside the gene matches. The CDR3 sequence: CASSLDRDTEAFF. As DNA, the CDR3 is TGTGCCAGCAGTCTGGACAGGGACACTGAAGCTTTCTTT. Filled out from reference TRBV7-9 and TRBJ1-1, the complete variable domain reads DTGVSQNPRHKITKRGQNVTFRCDPISEHNRLYWYRQTLGQGPEFLTYFQNEAQLEKSRLLSDRFSAERPKGSFSTLEIQRTEQGDSAMYLCASSLDRDTEAFFGQGTRLTVV.

The V call is TRBV6-5, the J call TRBJ2-7, with D perhaps TRBD2 (5 bases). Germline CDR1 reads MNHEY; CDR2 reads SVGAGI. The CDR3 totals 16 residues. V was shortened by 0 bases and J by 3 bases, with 15 bases between the two germline ends. The CDR3 nucleotides read TGTGCCAGCAGTTACTCGAGGGCAGACCACAACTACGAGCAGTACTTC. Its protein product is CASSYSRADHNYEQYF.

Only one count was recorded for this clone. The chain couples TRBV7-9 to TRBJ1-1, with 10 positions matching TRBD1. The CDR3 extends over 15 amino acids. The germline gives CDR1 SEHNR, CDR2 FQNEAQ (reference sequence). V lost 5 bases and J lost 2; bases outside the gene matches: 5. The CDR3 loop is CASSTRDRGNTEAFF. The CDR3 bases are TGTGCCAGCAGCACCCGGGACAGGGGTAACACTGAAGCTTTCTTT.

V gene TRBV5-4 combines with J gene TRBJ1-4; 9 bases are a match to TRBD1. CDR1 is SGHNT, CDR2 YYREEE, per germline (reference sequence). The V gene end was trimmed by 4 bases and the J gene end by 8 bases; junction bases not matched to a gene: 12. The CDR3 runs to 16 residues. The CDR3 protein is CASSPGHGTGMEKLFF. Written as DNA, the CDR3 is TGTGCCAGCAGCCCCGGCCACGGGACAGGGATGGAAAAACTGTTTTTT.

The V and J genes are TRBV5-6 and TRBJ1-2, with D maybe TRBD1 (6 bases). V lost 3 bases and J 7 bases, leaving 13 bases between the germline ends. In germline, CDR1 is SGHDT, CDR2 YYEEEE. The CDR3 length is 13 residues. The CDR3 region is CASSSYRATGYTF. The CDR3 DNA follows: TGTGCCAGCAGCTCGTACAGGGCGACTGGCTACACCTTC. The variable domain in full, with the rest retrieved from reference TRBV5-6 and TRBJ1-2, is DAGVTQSPTHLIKTRGQQVTLRCSPKSGHDTVSWYQQALGQGPQFIFQYYEEEERQRGNFPDRFSGHQFPNYSSELNVNALLLGDSALYLCASSSYRATGYTFGSGTRLTVV.

The chain joins TRBV9 to TRBJ2-3, with TRBD2 identical over 8 bases. V was pared by 4 bases and J by 5 bases, with 6 bases of the junction left unmatched. Germline CDR1 SGDLS, CDR2 YYNGEE. CDR3 length: 14 amino acids. The CDR3 DNA sequence: TGTGCCAGCAGCCGTACTAGCGGAGGAGATACGCAGTATTTT. It encodes CASSRTSGGDTQYF.

The rearrangement links TRBV27 to TRBJ1-1; 7 nucleotides align to TRBD1. CDR1 MNHEY and CDR2 SMNVEV come from the germline V gene (reference sequence). V lost 2 bases to trimming and J lost 10 bases; unmatched junction nucleotides: 13. This CDR3 spans 15 amino acids. The CDR3 loop is CASSLLSGPGGRAFF. Written as DNA, the CDR3 is TGTGCCAGCAGTTTACTATCCGGGCCAGGGGGAAGAGCTTTCTTT.

V gene TRBV9 combines with J gene TRBJ1-2; 7 bases align to TRBD1. Germline V gene data show CDR1 as SGDLS and CDR2 as YYNGEE. There are 15 residues in the CDR3. V was clipped by 4 bases and J by 1 base; unmatched bases: 7. CDR3 DNA sequence: TGTGCCAGCAGCCGAGGGACAGAAATTAACTATGGCTACACCTTC. This encodes CASSRGTEINYGYTF.

The V gene is TRBV4-1, the J gene TRBJ2-1; D remains ambiguous. The CDR3 consists of 17 residues. The germline V and J ends were trimmed by 1 base and 0 bases, with 13 bases remaining between them. CDR1 is MGHRA and CDR2 is YSYEKL in the germline V gene. As DNA, the CDR3 is TGCGCCAGCAGCCAAGGTCTGGCGGCGAGCTCCTACAATGAGCAGTTCTTC. Protein: CASSQGLAASSYNEQFF.

Here the CDR3 DNA reads TGCGCCAGCAGCTTAGGGGGCAGGAATTCACCCCTCCACTTT. Protein product: CASSLGGRNSPLHF. The chain is built from TRBV5-1 and TRBJ1-6, with 7 nucleotides matching TRBD1. The length of the CDR3 is 14 residues. In germline, CDR1 is SGHRS, CDR2 YFSETQ. The V segment lost 2 bases and the J segment 7 bases; nucleotides outside the gene matches: 3.

This clone showed up just a few times. Other DNA sequences in this specimen translate into the identical CDR3. This sequence joins TRBV6-4 and TRBJ2-1, with D possibly TRBD2 on 5 matching bases. The CDR3 covers 14 residues. Trimming took off 0 bases at V and 6 bases at J, with 9 bases between the two ends. CDR1 and CDR2 (germline): MRHNA, SNTAGT. The chain's CDR3 is CASSDSPGVNEQFF. Here the CDR3 DNA reads TGTGCCAGCAGTGACTCGCCCGGGGTCAATGAGCAGTTCTTC.

This chain uses TRBV4-1 with TRBJ1-6; a weak D match, TRBD1 (6 bases). The germline V and J ends were trimmed by 0 bases and 9 bases, with 12 bases remaining between them. This CDR3 has 15 amino acids. CDR1 and CDR2 (germline): MGHRA, YSYEKL. CDR3 bases: TGCGCCAGCAGCCAAGAAACAGGGTCCAGTTCACCCCTCCACTTT. Residues: CASSQETGSSSPLHF.

V is TRBV7-9 and J is TRBJ2-7; 14 bases align to TRBD2. After removal of 2 bases from V and 6 bases from J, the junction contained 9 bases not matched to a gene. CDR1 and CDR2 (germline): SEHNR, FQNEAQ (reference sequence). The CDR3 runs to 17 residues. Here the CDR3 DNA reads TGTGCCAGCAGCTTATTCGGCGAGGGACTAGCGGGGGTCGAGCAGTACTTC. Its translation: CASSLFGEGLAGVEQYF. The entire variable domain, with the rest obtained from reference TRBV7-9 and TRBJ2-7, is as follows: DTGVSQNPRHKITKRGQNVTFRCDPISEHNRLYWYRQTLGQGPEFLTYFQNEAQLEKSRLLSDRFSAERPKGSFSTLEIQRTEQGDSAMYLCASSLFGEGLAGVEQYFGPGTRLTVT.

The V call is TRBV15, the J call TRBJ1-2, with TRBD1 matching 9 bases. V trimming: 0 bases; J trimming: 3 bases; junction bases outside the gene matches: 8. Germline loops: CDR1 LNHNV, CDR2 YYDKDF (reference sequence). The CDR3 sequence is 17 residues long. CDR3 residues: CATSRDRGTGSYYGYTF. The CDR3 nucleotides read TGTGCCACCAGCAGAGATCGTGGGACAGGGTCGTACTATGGCTACACCTTC. The full variable domain, rest sourced from reference TRBV15 and TRBJ1-2, is DAMVIQNPRYQVTQFGKPVTLSCSQTLNHNVMYWYQQKSSQAPKLLFHYYDKDFNNEADTPDNFQSRRPNTSFCFLDIRSPGLGDTAMYLCATSRDRGTGSYYGYTFGSGTRLTVV.